This section outlines one TCR beta chain sequence together with its context. Its antigen is not known. The CDR3 is cut off 3 residues early in the read; its end comes from the germline J gene. This CDR3 contains 14 residues. Germline-derived CDR1 and CDR2 are LNHDA and SQIVND (reference sequence). V lost 2 bases to trimming and J lost 7 bases, with 14 bases between them. The sample comes from a study of T cell clonality in common variable immunodeficiency. Study outcomes and limitations: Common variable immunodeficiency TCR beta sequences reportedly had fewer deletions and N-nucleotide insertions.

CVID subjects had received replacement immunoglobulin for at least one year. Blood came from CVID subjects not ill and not taking immunomodulatory or immunosuppressive medication. Heparinized whole blood, 5 to 8 ml, came from each donor. Libraries were prepared by immunoSEQ multiplex PCR; TCRdb keeps only in-frame clonotypes and omits some of them. The record shows under 25,000 clones for this sample, with no singletons present. Material: peripheral blood mononuclear cells. This rearrangement joins TRBV19 to TRBJ1-1; a possible D gene is TRBD1 (5 bases). This TCR was sampled from a human donor with common variable immunodeficiency. CDR3 sequence: CASSILGRVGEAFF. CDR3 DNA, as far as it was read: TGTGCCAGTAGTATACTTGGCAGGGTGGGTGAA.